This T cell receptor beta chain was identified during a study of neoadjuvant anti-PD-1 for oral cavity cancer. Study-wide context: Around day 43, patients without progression received a fourth nivolumab dose before surgery. General observations from the study: TCR analyses covered only a few patients per response group.

Per the germline V gene, CDR1 is LNHDA and CDR2 is SQIVND (reference sequence). This CDR3 contains 18 residues. Trimming left V 6 bases short and J 4 bases short, with 25 bases between. Repertoires were generated with immunoSEQ multiplex PCR, while TCRdb's copy carries only in-frame clones and drops some. The sample shows 9,700 or so clones, roughly 57% of them seen only once. The sample's time point: after neoadjuvant nivolumab, at surgical resection. Concerning this clone itself: Its specificity is unknown.

This sequence joins TRBV19 and TRBJ1-5; no clear D. The TCR sequence derives from a person between 35 and 79 years old with oral cavity squamous cell carcinoma. The material sequenced was PBMCs, taken after nivolumab (anti-PD-1) treatment. CDR3 nucleotides: TGTGCCAGTAGACAAAACCGCCAGTGGGCGAGGTCGAATCAGCCCCAGCATTTT. Translating it yields CASRQNRQWARSNQPQHF.